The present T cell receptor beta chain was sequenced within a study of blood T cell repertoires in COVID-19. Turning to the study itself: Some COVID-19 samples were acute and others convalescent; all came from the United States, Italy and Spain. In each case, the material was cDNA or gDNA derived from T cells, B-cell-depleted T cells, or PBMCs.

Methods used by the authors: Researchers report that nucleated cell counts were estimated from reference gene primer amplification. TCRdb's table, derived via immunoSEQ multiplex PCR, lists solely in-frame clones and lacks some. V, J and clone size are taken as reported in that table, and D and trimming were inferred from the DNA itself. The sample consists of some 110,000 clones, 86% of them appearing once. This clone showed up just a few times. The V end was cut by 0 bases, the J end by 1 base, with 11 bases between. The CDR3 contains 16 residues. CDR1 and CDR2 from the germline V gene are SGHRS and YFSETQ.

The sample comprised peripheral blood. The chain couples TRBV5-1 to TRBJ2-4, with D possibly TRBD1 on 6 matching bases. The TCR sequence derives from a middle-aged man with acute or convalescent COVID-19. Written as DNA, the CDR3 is TGCGCCAGCAGCTTGGATACAGGGAACGCCAAAAACATTCAGTACTTC. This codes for CASSLDTGNAKNIQYF.